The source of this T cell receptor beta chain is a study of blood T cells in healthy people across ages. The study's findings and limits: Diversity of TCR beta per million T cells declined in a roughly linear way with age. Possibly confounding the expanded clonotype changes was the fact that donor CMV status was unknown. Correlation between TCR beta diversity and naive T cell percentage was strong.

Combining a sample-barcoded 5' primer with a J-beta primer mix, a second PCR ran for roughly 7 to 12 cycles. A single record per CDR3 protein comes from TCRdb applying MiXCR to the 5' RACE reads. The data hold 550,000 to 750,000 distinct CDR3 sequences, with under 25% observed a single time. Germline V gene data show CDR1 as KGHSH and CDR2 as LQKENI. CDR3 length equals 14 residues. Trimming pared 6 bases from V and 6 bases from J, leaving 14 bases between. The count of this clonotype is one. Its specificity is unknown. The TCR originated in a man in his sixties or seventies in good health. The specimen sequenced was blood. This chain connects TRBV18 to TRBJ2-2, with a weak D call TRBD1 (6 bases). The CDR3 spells CASSMDRAAGELFF. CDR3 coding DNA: TGTGCCAGCTCGATGGACAGAGCGGCCGGGGAGCTGTTTTTT.